This entry is about one TCR beta chain. The antigen is undetermined. TCRdb reprocessed the reads with MiXCR, giving one entry per CDR3 protein. The data contain about 220,000 distinct CDR3 sequences, 30% to 45% of them seen just once; the ten biggest clones take up about 60%. The CDR3 is made up of 14 amino acids. Germline assignment: CDR1 SNHLY and CDR2 FYNNEI. V shed 6 bases and J shed 0 bases, with 12 bases lying between them. This entry is derived from a study of T cell repertoires in cytomegalovirus infection. The specimen comprised CD8+ T cells from cultured PBMCs, sampled from culture after CMV antigen stimulation. V and J are TRBV2 and TRBJ2-7; D call uncertain. The TCR originated in a human donor in good health (CMV status not recorded). Some clones in this sample may be carry-over from other donors' samples. The CDR3 reads CASSPLGSSYEQYF. CDR3 DNA: TGTGCCAGCAGCCCCCTGGGGTCCTCCTACGAGCAGTACTTC. The full variable domain, its missing parts supplied by reference TRBV2 and TRBJ2-7, is EPEVTQTPSHQVTQMGQEVILRCVPISNHLYFYWYRQILGQKVEFLVSFYNNEISEKSEIFDDQFSVERPDGSNFTLKIRSTKLEDSAMYFCASSPLGSSYEQYFGPGTRLTVT.